The 9 T cell receptor beta chains in this list originate from one sample, sequenced in a study of T cells in tumors after PD-1 blockade. Clones were sequenced by immunoSEQ multiplex PCR, and TCRdb holds only the in-frame ones, with some missing. The top ten hold less than 50% of the sample, which has 34,000 or so clones, 73% seen once. The specimen was PBMCs, collected after anti-PD-1 treatment. The receptors were gathered from a human donor with basal cell carcinoma.

This chain joins TRBV19 and TRBJ2-5; TRBD1 might be the D (6 bases). CDR3 size: 13 residues. Germline V lookup: CDR1 LNHDA, CDR2 SQIVND (reference sequence). V was shortened by 7 bases and J by 8 bases, with 17 bases between the two germline ends. The CDR3 here is CASKHRDKRTQYF. The CDR3 coding sequence is TGTGCCAGTAAGCACAGGGACAAGAGAACCCAGTACTTC. The full variable domain, its missing parts supplied by reference TRBV19 and TRBJ2-5, is DGGITQSPKYLFRKEGQNVTLSCEQNLNHDAMYWYRQDPGQGLRLIYYSQIVNDFQKGDIAEGYSVSREKKESFPLTVTSAQKNPTAFYLCASKHRDKRTQYFGPGTRLLVL.

The chain is built from TRBV21-1 and TRBJ1-6; TRBD1 is the table's D call and was not checked against the DNA. TRBV21-1 is a recognized pseudogene. The CDR3 runs to 16 residues. CDR3 nucleotide sequence: TGTGCCAGCAGCGGGGGACAGTACTCCTATAATTCACCCCTCCACTTT. Amino acid sequence: CASSGGQYSYNSPLHF.

The V gene is TRBV3-1 (or the pseudogene TRBV3-2), the J gene TRBJ2-7; TRBD1 is a possible D gene (5 bases). The V gene lost 0 bases and the J gene lost 3 bases, with 15 bases spanning the gap. This CDR3 spans 16 amino acids. The germline V gene encodes CDR1 LGHDT and CDR2 YNNKEL (reference sequence). The CDR3 DNA is TGTGCCAGCAGCCAAGATATAGGACATAGATGCTACGAGCAGTACTTC. The encoded protein is CASSQDIGHRCYEQYF.

This clone is a singleton in its sample. The V gene is TRBV5-6, the J gene TRBJ1-5; D remains ambiguous. This CDR3 has 13 amino acids. The germline V and J ends were trimmed by 0 bases and 6 bases, with 7 bases remaining between them. Germline-derived CDR1 and CDR2 are SGHDT and YYEEEE. For the CDR3, the DNA is TGTGCCAGCAGCTTGGGGGGTATTCAGCCCCAGCATTTT. Its translation: CASSLGGIQPQHF.

This chain joins TRBV6-5 and TRBJ2-5; maybe TRBD1 (6 bases). V shed 6 bases and J shed 7 bases, with 18 bases lying between them. The V gene's germline CDR1 is MNHEY and CDR2 SVGAGI. The CDR3 length is 14 residues. CDR3 nucleotide sequence: TGTGCCAGCAGAAATAGCGCAGGGGATGGGACCCAGTACTTC. Translated, it gives CASRNSAGDGTQYF.

The chain combines TRBV5-1 with TRBJ2-1, with 10 nucleotides matching TRBD2. The V and J ends lost 2 bases and 6 bases, in that order; junction bases with no gene match: 5. This CDR3 has 15 residues. CDR1 and CDR2 (germline): SGHRS, YFSETQ. CDR3 protein: CASSLSSGSSNEQFF. In DNA, the CDR3 is TGCGCCAGCAGCTTATCTAGCGGGAGCAGCAATGAGCAGTTCTTC. Together with reference TRBV5-1 and TRBJ2-1, the CDR3 gives the full variable domain: KAGVTQTPRYLIKTRGQQVTLSCSPISGHRSVSWYQQTPGQGLQFLFEYFSETQRNKGNFPGRFSGRQFSNSRSEMNVSTLELGDSALYLCASSLSSGSSNEQFFGPGTRLTVL.

The chain joins TRBV7-6 to TRBJ2-2; 7 nucleotides match TRBD1. J gave up 5 bases and V 5 bases, and 11 bases lay outside the gene matches. CDR1 and CDR2 from the germline V gene are SGHVS and FNYEAQ. CDR3 length: 16 amino acids. The CDR3 reads CASSPSPGGATGELFF. The CDR3 nucleotides are TGTGCCAGCAGCCCGAGCCCAGGGGGTGCAACCGGGGAGCTGTTTTTT.

The chain is built from TRBV4-2 and TRBJ2-7; D might be TRBD2 (6 bases). V lost 4 bases and J 4 bases, leaving 14 bases between the germline ends. CDR3 length: 14 residues. The V gene's germline CDR1 is LGHNA and CDR2 YNFKEQ. The CDR3 DNA follows: TGTGCCAGCAGCCCGTGGGCGGGGCAGTACGAGCAGTACTTC. This codes for CASSPWAGQYEQYF.

V usage is TRBV12-3 or TRBV12-4 and J usage is TRBJ1-5; no clear D. V gave up 7 bases and J gave up 9 bases, with 16 bases separating them. The CDR3 has 13 amino acids. CDR3 amino acids: CASTNTGSGPQHF. In DNA, the CDR3 is TGTGCCAGCACCAACACGGGGTCTGGGCCCCAGCATTTT.